The clone carrying this T cell receptor beta chain occurred a few times. Its antigen is still unknown. This specimen comes from a study of shared clonotypes between healthy human individuals. The CDR3 extends over 15 amino acids. The ends were cut back, 6 bases at V and 2 bases at J, with 14 bases in the middle. Germline CDR1 and CDR2: MGHRA and YSYEKL. CD45RO negativity and positive selection for CCR7 defined naive CD8 cells, a population that excluded terminally differentiated effector memory CD45RA+ cells. Findings and limits, study-wide: It was anticipated that sequencing depth would influence how many clonotypes donors shared.

Assay used: immunoSEQ multiplex PCR; TCRdb lists only in-frame clones, some missing. The repertoire holds around 580,000 clones, with 95% to 98% as singletons. The receptor's source is a man aged 30-40 years in good health. Specimen: naive CD8+ T cells sorted from blood. V usage is TRBV4-1 and J usage is TRBJ1-5; maybe TRBD1 (5 bases). CDR3 residues: CASRLQDLGNQPQHF. The DNA of the CDR3 is TGCGCCAGCAGGCTACAGGATTTGGGCAATCAGCCCCAGCATTTT.